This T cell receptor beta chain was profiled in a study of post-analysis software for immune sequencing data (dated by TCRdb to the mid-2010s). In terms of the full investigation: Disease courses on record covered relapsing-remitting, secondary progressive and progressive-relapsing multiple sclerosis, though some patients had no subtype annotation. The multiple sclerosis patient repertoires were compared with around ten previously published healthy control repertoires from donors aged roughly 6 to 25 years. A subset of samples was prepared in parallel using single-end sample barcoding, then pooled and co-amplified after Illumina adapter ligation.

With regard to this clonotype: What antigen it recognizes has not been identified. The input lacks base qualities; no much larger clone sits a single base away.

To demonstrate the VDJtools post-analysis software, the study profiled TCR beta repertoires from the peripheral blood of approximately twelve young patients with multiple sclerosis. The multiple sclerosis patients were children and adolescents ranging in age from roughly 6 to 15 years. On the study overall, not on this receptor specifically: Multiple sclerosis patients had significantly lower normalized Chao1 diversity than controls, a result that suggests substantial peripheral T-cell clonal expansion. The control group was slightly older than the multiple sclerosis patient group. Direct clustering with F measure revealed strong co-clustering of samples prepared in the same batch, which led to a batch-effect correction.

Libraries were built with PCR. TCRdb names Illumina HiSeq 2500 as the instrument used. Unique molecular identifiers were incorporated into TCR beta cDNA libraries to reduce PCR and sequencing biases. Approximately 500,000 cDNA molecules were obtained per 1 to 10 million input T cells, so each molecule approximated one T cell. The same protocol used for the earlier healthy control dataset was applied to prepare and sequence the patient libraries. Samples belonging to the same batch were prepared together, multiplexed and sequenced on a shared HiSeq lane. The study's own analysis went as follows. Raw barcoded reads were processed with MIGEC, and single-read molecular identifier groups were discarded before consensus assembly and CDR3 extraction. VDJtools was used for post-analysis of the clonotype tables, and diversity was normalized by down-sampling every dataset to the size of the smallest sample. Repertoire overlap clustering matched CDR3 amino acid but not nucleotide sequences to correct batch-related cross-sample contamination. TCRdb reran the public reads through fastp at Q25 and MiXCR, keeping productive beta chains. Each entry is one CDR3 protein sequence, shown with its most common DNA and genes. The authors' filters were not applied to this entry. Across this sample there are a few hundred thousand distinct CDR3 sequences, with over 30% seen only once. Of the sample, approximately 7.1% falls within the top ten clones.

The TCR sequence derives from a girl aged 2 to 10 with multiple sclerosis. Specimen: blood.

The CDR3: CSARSSVVGEQYF. The DNA sequence is as follows: TGCAGTGCTAGAAGCTCGGTGGTTGGCGAGCAGTACTTC. The V and J genes are TRBV20-1 and TRBJ2-5, with no confidently assigned D gene. The J call is uncertain, as TRBJ2-7 better fits the DNA end. There are 13 amino acids in the CDR3, from cysteine to phenylalanine inclusive. CDR3 DNA only is kept here, 39 bases in frame from base 1. CDR1 and CDR2, looked up from the germline V gene (reference sequence), are DFQATT and SNEGSKA.